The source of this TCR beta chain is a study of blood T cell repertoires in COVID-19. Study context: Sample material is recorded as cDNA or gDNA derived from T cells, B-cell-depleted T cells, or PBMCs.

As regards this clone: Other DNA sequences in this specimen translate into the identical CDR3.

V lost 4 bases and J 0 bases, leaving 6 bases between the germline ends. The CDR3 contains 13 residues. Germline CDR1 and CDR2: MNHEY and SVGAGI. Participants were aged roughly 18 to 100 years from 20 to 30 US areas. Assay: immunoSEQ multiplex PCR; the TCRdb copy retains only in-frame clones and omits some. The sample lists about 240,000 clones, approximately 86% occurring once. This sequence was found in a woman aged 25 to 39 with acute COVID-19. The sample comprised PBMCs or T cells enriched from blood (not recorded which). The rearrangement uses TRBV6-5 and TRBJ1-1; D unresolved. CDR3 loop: CASSSYMNTEAFF. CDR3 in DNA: TGTGCCAGCAGTTCCTATATGAACACTGAAGCTTTCTTT.